This T cell receptor (beta chain) was identified during a study of radiation and T cells in renal cell carcinoma. This sample's treatment: 15 Gy SBRT to primary tumor, nephrectomy 4 weeks later. This renal cell carcinoma was of the clear cell type. This table comes from immunoSEQ multiplex PCR, and its TCRdb copy is limited to in-frame clones, with some not included. Here the sample spans nearly 20,000 clones, 60% to 75% being singletons. The input for sequencing was tumor tissue, taken from a patient whose treatment included radiotherapy and nephrectomy. The sequence derives from a woman aged 70 to 79 with renal cell carcinoma.

CDR3 residues: CASSPGTSGYEQYF. The DNA for the CDR3 is TGTGCCAGCAGCCCTGGGACTAGCGGCTACGAGCAGTACTTC. This chain connects TRBV6-4 to TRBJ2-7; 11 bases agree with TRBD2. Trimming removed 6 bases from V and 3 bases from J; junction bases left unmatched: 4. The CDR3 runs to 14 residues. Germline CDR1 reads MRHNA; CDR2 reads SNTAGT.